The T cell receptor beta chain under discussion was sequenced for a study of Graves' ophthalmopathy and Graves' hyperthyroidism. For the study at large: At initial diagnosis, peripheral blood was obtained, and this preceded any treatment. Regarding the study as a whole: Ophthalmopathy progression prediction by the model yielded a sensitivity of 70.59% and a specificity of 72.22%. Clonotypes were expanded in thyroid at above 0.001 frequency, and most also appeared in blood.

The authors amplified TCR beta CDR3 regions from RNA transcripts. Second-round multiplex PCR followed a first-round RT-PCR using HTBI primers. MiXCR was run by TCRdb on the multiplex PCR reads, yielding one entry per CDR3 protein. This sample carries 150,000 to 200,000 distinct CDR3 sequences, roughly two fifths of them seen once, and the ten largest clones take approximately 8.9%. V was clipped by 2 bases and J by 9 bases, with 14 bases between them. The germline V gene encodes CDR1 GTSNPN and CDR2 SVGIG (reference sequence). There are 14 residues in the CDR3. This clonotype occurred many times. What it recognizes is unknown. The study excluded patients with other autoimmune diseases, uncontrolled infections, pregnancy or lactation.

The TCR was taken from a man aged 25 to 40 with Graves' ophthalmopathy. The chain uses TRBV30 and TRBJ1-6; D is unclear. The sample consisted of peripheral blood. CDR3 loop: CAWSPWETGSPLHF. In nucleotides, the CDR3 is TGTGCCTGGAGTCCTTGGGAAACGGGTTCACCCCTCCACTTT.